Reported below is one T cell receptor (beta chain). The data stem from a study of blood T cell repertoires in COVID-19. Study-level information: In each case, the material was cDNA or gDNA derived from T cells, B-cell-depleted T cells, or PBMCs.

Sequenced by immunoSEQ multiplex PCR; TCRdb stores in-frame clones only, minus some. This table holds around 190,000 clones, approximately 86% found once. The junction had 6 bases not matched to a gene; V was cut back by 4 bases and J by 8 bases. Germline CDR1 is SGHNT and CDR2 is YYREEE (reference sequence). The CDR3 has 13 residues. The chain joins TRBV5-4 to TRBJ2-1; 7 nucleotides line up with TRBD1. Source material: PBMCs or T cells enriched from blood (not recorded which). The clonotype originates from a woman in her thirties or forties in a cohort exposed to, infected with or recovered from COVID-19 (not recorded which). In nucleotides, the CDR3 is TGTGCCAGCAGCCTTCAGGGGGTCCATGAGCAGTTCTTC. Amino acid sequence: CASSLQGVHEQFF.